These T cell receptor beta chains were read from a single sample in a study of OX40 agonist ivuxolimab in advanced cancers. This table comes from immunoSEQ multiplex PCR, and its TCRdb copy is limited to in-frame clones, with some not included. The sample carries about 21,000 clones, around 83% recorded once. The starting material was CD4+ or CD8+ T cells sorted from blood, obtained in a trial of the OX40 agonist ivuxolimab. Every receptor here comes from an adult with an advanced solid tumor such as melanoma, head and neck, liver or kidney cancer. The CDR3 runs from the conserved cysteine through the conserved F or W. The size field is filled for only some rows; it gives once, few, many or a size class.

j_call cdr3_length v_call clone_size cdr3_aa
TRBJ2-2 15 TRBV6-6 NA CASSHTGGYTGELFF
TRBJ2-3 13 TRBV6-4 NA CASSNSGTDTQYF
TRBJ2-1 13 TRBV4-1 NA CASSPGTNNEQFF
TRBJ1-1 13 TRBV6-5 NA CASRAGGGTEAFF
TRBJ1-2 13 TRBV6-1 NA CASSEPGPYGYTF
NA 15 TRBV7-6 NA CASSPDRGGSYEQYF
TRBJ1-4 15 TRBV7-9 NA CASSLAGGTNEKLFF
TRBJ2-4 17 TRBV7-3 NA CASSLASSGRFGNIQYF
TRBJ2-1 12 TRBV29-1 once CSVEAGWDEQFF
TRBJ2-3 15 TRBV30 NA CAWTLSGVWTDTQYF
TRBJ2-1 14 TRBV30 NA CAWSSGRDYNEQFF
TRBJ2-7 15 TRBV6-5 NA CASSIVAGGPYEQYF
TRBJ1-1 13 TRBV5-6 NA CASSLSGRAEAFF
TRBJ2-7 17 TRBV27 NA CASSSHQGTGPSYEQYF
TRBJ2-5 13 TRBV27 once CASGLTRGETQYF
TRBJ2-1 14 TRBV2 NA CASSIYRDRNEQFF
TRBJ2-3 13 TRBV5-1 NA CASSLVGTDTQYF
TRBJ2-1 14 TRBV7-6 once CASSLEDEYNEQFF
TRBJ2-2 15 TRBV10-2 NA CASIRVEPYTGELFF
TRBJ1-1 14 TRBV2 NA CASSLGLWGTEAFF
TRBJ2-3 15 TRBV9 NA CASSKGGGRTDTQYF
TRBJ2-7 17 TRBV30 NA CAWGINHTSASSYEQYF
TRBJ2-3 12 TRBV7-2 NA CASSGSTDTQYF
TRBJ2-4 16 TRBV7-9 once CASSPGGGLSKNIQYF
TRBJ1-2 14 TRBV4-1 NA CASSPYDINYGYTF
TRBJ2-5 16 TRBV10-2 few CASSYSQREGLETQYF
TRBJ1-1 12 TRBV7-9 NA CASSSIQVEAFF
TRBJ2-3 14 TRBV29-1 NA CSVWTGGGTDTQYF
TRBJ2-7 12 TRBV9 NA CASSGLSREQYF
TRBJ1-5 12 TRBV30 NA CAWSTGTQPQHF
TRBJ2-1 15 TRBV6-5 NA CASSIQGSSYNEQFF
TRBJ2-1 14 TRBV7-3 NA CASSSGSSYNEQFF
TRBJ1-4 13 TRBV4-1 NA CASSQVGTPKLFF
TRBJ1-5 16 TRBV28 NA CASSYPGQDSNQPQHF
TRBJ1-1 19 TRBV23-1 few CASSQANSQLQGQYTEAFF
TRBJ2-6 14 TRBV7-9 NA CASSLDAGANVLTF
TRBJ2-1 14 TRBV7-2 NA CASSLVAVFDEQFF
TRBJ2-5 14 TRBV7-9 NA CASRSTGGVETQYF
TRBJ2-7 12 TRBV29-1 NA CSVGGQLDEQYF
TRBJ1-3 16 TRBV21-1 NA CASSKGRQMEEDTIYF
TRBJ2-7 15 TRBV6-5 NA CASSYSGVGIYEQYF
TRBJ2-7 14 TRBV27 NA CASSSQRLANEQYF
TRBJ2-7 16 TRBV4-1 NA CASSHTGTGGRYEQYF
TRBJ2-5 11 TRBV20-1 NA CSARVQETQYF
TRBJ2-3 18 TRBV28 NA CASSLPRDSLGATDTQYF
TRBJ2-7 15 TRBV4-1 NA CASSPQGGPYYEQYF
TRBJ1-3 16 TRBV4-1 few CASSQDSLDSGNTIYF
TRBJ2-7 16 TRBV7-9 few CASSGLAGGILYEQYF
TRBJ1-2 16 TRBV11-2 NA CASSYSPGSPNYGYTF
TRBJ2-2 17 TRBV9 NA CASSPRGGTANTGELFF
TRBJ2-3 14 TRBV28 once CASMWDSSTDTQYF
TRBJ2-2 19 TRBV5-1 NA CASSLYGTSGRLNTGELFF